The clone carrying this T cell receptor beta chain was observed a few times. Its antigen is not known. V shed 6 bases and J shed 6 bases, with 11 bases lying between them. From germline, CDR1 is DFQATT and CDR2 SNEGSKA (reference sequence). The CDR3 runs to 11 residues. The source of the sample is a study of cytomegalovirus exposure and HLA in healthy donors. General study points: DRB1 had the most TCR associations and HLA-C the fewest, a later analysis found, with rates varying by HLA locus. For most TCR sequences rarity was the rule, although some public TCRs occurred in many donors. V- and J-gene trimming of TCR beta was linked (in a later analysis) to a missense DCLRE1C variant.

Use of 60 Vbeta and 13 Jbeta primers characterized the PCR. Produced via immunoSEQ multiplex PCR; TCRdb's table is partial and in-frame only. In the table there are about 130,000 clones, around 72% of which are singletons. Sequencing was performed on PBMCs. The V and J genes are TRBV20-1 and TRBJ1-2; tentatively, D is TRBD1 (6 bases). The TCR sequence derives from a man between 45 and 60 years old in good health and CMV-seropositive. The CDR3 loop reads CSAETGHGYTF. The CDR3 coding sequence is TGCAGTGCAGAAACAGGGCATGGCTACACCTTC.